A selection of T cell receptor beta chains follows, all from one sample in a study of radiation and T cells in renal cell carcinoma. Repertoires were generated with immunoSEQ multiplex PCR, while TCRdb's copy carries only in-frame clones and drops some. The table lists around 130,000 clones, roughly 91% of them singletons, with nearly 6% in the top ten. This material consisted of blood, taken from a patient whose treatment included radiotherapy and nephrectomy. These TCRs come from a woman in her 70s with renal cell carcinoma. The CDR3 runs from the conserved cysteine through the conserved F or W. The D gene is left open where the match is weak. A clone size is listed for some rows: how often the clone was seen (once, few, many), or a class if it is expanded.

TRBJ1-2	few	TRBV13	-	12	TGTGCCAGCAGCTTACGCAGCTATGGCTACACCTTC	CASSLRSYGYTF
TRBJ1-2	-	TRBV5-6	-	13	TGTGCCAGCAGCTTTTCACAGGGCTCTGGCTACACCTTC	CASSFSQGSGYTF
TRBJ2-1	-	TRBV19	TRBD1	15	TGTGCCAGTACTCCTGGGGACAGGGAGTACAATGAGCAGTTCTTC	CASTPGDREYNEQFF
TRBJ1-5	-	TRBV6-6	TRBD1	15	TGTGCCAGCAGTTCAGGGGGTGATAGCAATCAGCCCCAGCATTTT	CASSSGGDSNQPQHF
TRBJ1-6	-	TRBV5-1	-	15	TGCGCCAGCAGCTTGGAGGGGGCCTATAATTCACCCCTCCACTTT	CASSLEGAYNSPLHF
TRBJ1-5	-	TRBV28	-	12	TGTGCCAGCAGTTTATGGAGCCAGCCCCAGCATTTT	CASSLWSQPQHF
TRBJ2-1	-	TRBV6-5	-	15	TGTGCCAGCAGCCCCTTCACTAGCTCCTACAATGAGCAGTTCTTC	CASSPFTSSYNEQFF
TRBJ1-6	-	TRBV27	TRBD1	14	TGTGCCAGCGGGGACAGGGCCTATAATTCACCCCTCCACTTT	CASGDRAYNSPLHF
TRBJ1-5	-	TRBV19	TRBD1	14	TGTGCCAGTCATCAGGGGGGGGGCAATCAGCCCCAGCATTTT	CASHQGGGNQPQHF
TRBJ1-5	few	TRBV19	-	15	TGTGCCAGTAGTATCTGGGGGCCAGGGAATCAGCCCCAGCATTTT	CASSIWGPGNQPQHF
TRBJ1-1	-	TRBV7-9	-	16	TGTGCCAGCAGCTTAGGACGTCGGGGGCCCGGGGCTGAAGCTTTCTTT	CASSLGRRGPGAEAFF
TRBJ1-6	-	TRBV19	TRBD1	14	TGTGCCAGTAGTCGACAGGGAGAAAATTCACCCCTCCACTTT	CASSRQGENSPLHF
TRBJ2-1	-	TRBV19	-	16	TGTGCCAGTAGTATTCGCGCCGAAAGCTCCTACAATGAGCAGTTCTTC	CASSIRAESSYNEQFF
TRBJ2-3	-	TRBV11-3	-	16	TGTGCCAGCAGCTTAGTGGCGGGGGCACCGGGAGATACGCAGTATTTT	CASSLVAGAPGDTQYF
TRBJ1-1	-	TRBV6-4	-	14	TGTGCCAGCAGTGCGGAACAGGGAAACACTGAAGCTTTCTTT	CASSAEQGNTEAFF
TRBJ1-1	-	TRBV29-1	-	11	TGCAGCGGATCTAAGAACACTGAAGCTTTCTTT	CSGSKNTEAFF
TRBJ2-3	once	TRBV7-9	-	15	TGTGCCATCATCGGGTTTTCCGGTAGCACAGATACGCAGTATTTT	CAIIGFSGSTDTQYF
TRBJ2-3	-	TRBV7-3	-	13	TGTGCCAGCAGTCCTACAGGGACAGATACGCAGTATTTT	CASSPTGTDTQYF
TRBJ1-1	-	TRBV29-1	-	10	TGCAGCGTACACAAGACTGAAGCTTTCTTT	CSVHKTEAFF
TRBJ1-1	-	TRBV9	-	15	TGTGCCAGCAGCAAAGGTGGCAGGGAGAACACTGAAGCTTTCTTT	CASSKGGRENTEAFF
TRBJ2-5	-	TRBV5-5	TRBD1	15	TGTGCCAGCAGCTCGCCGGGACAGTACCAAGAGACCCAGTACTTC	CASSSPGQYQETQYF
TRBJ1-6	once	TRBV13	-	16	TGTGCCAGCAGCACATCGACGAGCTCCTATAATTCACCCCTCCACTTT	CASSTSTSSYNSPLHF
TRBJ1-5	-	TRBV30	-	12	TGTGCCTGGAGCGACGCCGTTCAGCCCCAGCATTTT	CAWSDAVQPQHF
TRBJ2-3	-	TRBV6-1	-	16	TGTGCCAGCAGTGAAAAGTTATTGTGGTCCACAGATACGCAGTATTTT	CASSEKLLWSTDTQYF
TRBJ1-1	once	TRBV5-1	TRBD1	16	TGCGCCAGCAGCTCGGGGACAGGTCAGGCGAACACTGAAGCTTTCTTT	CASSSGTGQANTEAFF
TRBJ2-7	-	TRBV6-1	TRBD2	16	TGTGCCAGCAGTGAAGAGCGGGGGGGGAGCTCCTACGAGCAGTACTTC	CASSEERGGSSYEQYF
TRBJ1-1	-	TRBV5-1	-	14	TGCGCCAGCAGCTTGGGGCCGCAGAACACTGAAGCTTTCTTT	CASSLGPQNTEAFF
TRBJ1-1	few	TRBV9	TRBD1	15	TGTGCCAGCAGCGGGGGACAGGGGACCAACACTGAAGCTTTCTTT	CASSGGQGTNTEAFF
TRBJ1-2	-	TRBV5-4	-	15	TGTGCCAGCAGCTTGGAGGGCAACCCTAACTATGGCTACACCTTC	CASSLEGNPNYGYTF
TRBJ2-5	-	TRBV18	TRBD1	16	TGTGCCAGCTCACCACAGATTGCAGGGGGCCGGGAGACCCAGTACTTC	CASSPQIAGGRETQYF
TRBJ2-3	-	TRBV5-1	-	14	TGCGCCAGCAGCTATCGTATGGGGGCAGATACGCAGTATTTT	CASSYRMGADTQYF
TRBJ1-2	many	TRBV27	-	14	TGTGCCAGCAGTTTAGGGGGCGCTCACTATGGCTACACCTTC	CASSLGGAHYGYTF
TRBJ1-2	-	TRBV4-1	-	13	TGCGCCAGCAGCAGGGAGGCTAACTATGGCTACACCTTC	CASSREANYGYTF
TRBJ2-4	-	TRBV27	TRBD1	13	TGTGCCAGCAGTTTAAGGGGGCTAAACATTCAGTACTTC	CASSLRGLNIQYF
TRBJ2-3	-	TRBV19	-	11	TGTGCCAGTAGTATTCGAGATACGCAGTATTTT	CASSIRDTQYF
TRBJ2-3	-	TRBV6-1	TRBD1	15	TGTGCCAGCAGTGAAGGGGGACAGGGGGGAGATACGCAGTATTTT	CASSEGGQGGDTQYF
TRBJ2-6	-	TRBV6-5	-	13	TGTGCCAGCAGCCTCCTGGGACCCAGGGTCCTGACTTTC	CASSLLGPRVLTF
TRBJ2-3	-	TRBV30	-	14	TGTGCCTGTATAAGTGCGGGGAGCACAGATACGCAGTATTTT	CACISAGSTDTQYF
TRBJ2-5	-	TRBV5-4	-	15	TGTGCCAGCAGCTTGGAGGGTCGGGCGCAAGAGACCCAGTACTTC	CASSLEGRAQETQYF
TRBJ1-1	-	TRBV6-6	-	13	TGTGCCAGCAGTTACTTGATCGGGACTGAAGCTTTCTTT	CASSYLIGTEAFF
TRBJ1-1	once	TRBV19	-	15	TGTGCCAGTAGTAAGAGAAGACAGGTGAACACTGAAGCTTTCTTT	CASSKRRQVNTEAFF
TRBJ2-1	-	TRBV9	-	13	TGTGCCAGCAGCGAGAGCTCCTACAATGAGCAGTTCTTC	CASSESSYNEQFF
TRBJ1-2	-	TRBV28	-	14	TGTGCCAGCAGTTTAGGGGCCTCTAACTATGGCTACACCTTC	CASSLGASNYGYTF
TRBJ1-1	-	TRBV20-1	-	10	TGCAGACCAGGGTTCGCTGAAGCTTTCTTT	CRPGFAEAFF
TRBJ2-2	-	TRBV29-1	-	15	TGCAGCGCCGAAGGCCGCCAGGGAGGCACCGGGGAGCTGTTTTTT	CSAEGRQGGTGELFF
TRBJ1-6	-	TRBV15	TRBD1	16	TGTGCCACCAGGCCGGGACAGGGCTCCTATAATTCACCCCTCCACTTT	CATRPGQGSYNSPLHF
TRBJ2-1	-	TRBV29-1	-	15	TGCAGCGTTGAAGTACCCAGGGCCGATGACAATGAGCAGTTCTTC	CSVEVPRADDNEQFF
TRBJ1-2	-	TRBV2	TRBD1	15	TGTGCCAGCAGAAATTCCGGGGACAGGCTGCGCGGCTACACCTTC	CASRNSGDRLRGYTF
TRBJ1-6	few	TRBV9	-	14	TGTGCCAGCAGTGTTCGTTGGGATAATTCACCCCTCCACTTT	CASSVRWDNSPLHF
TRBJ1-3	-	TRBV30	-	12	TGTGCCTGGAGTCTGTGGGGGAACACCATATATTTT	CAWSLWGNTIYF
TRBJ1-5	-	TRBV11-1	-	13	TGTGCCAGCAGCTTAAATAGCAATCAGCCCCAGCATTTT	CASSLNSNQPQHF
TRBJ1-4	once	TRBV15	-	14	TGTGCCACCTTAGCTGGACAGAGAAATGAAAAACTGTTTTTT	CATLAGQRNEKLFF
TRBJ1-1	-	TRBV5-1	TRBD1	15	TGCGCCAGCAGCTCTTCCGGGACAGGGAACACTGAAGCTTTCTTT	CASSSSGTGNTEAFF
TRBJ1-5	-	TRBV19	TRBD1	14	TGTGCCAGTACTTGGACAGGGGTTTTGCAGCCCCAGCATTTT	CASTWTGVLQPQHF